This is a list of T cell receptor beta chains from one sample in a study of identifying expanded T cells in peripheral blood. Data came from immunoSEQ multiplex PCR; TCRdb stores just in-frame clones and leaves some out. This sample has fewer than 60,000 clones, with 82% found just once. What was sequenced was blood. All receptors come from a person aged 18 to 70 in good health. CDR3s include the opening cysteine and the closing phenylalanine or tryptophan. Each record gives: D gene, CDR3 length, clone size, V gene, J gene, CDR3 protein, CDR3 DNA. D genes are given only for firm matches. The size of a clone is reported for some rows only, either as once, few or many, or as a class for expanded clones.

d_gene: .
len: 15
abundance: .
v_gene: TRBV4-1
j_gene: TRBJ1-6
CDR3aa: CASSQPGRTISPLHF
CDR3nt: TGCGCCAGCAGCCAACCGGGACGGACGATTTCACCCCTCCACTTT

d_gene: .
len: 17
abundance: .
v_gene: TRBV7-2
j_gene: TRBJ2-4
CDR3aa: CASSLYLGVAAKNIQYF
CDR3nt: TGTGCCAGCAGCTTATACTTGGGGGTGGCGGCCAAAAACATTCAGTACTTC

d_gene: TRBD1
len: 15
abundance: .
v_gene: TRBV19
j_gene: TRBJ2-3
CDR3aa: CASSIDQGATDTQYF
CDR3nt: TGTGCCAGTAGTATCGACCAGGGGGCAACAGATACGCAGTATTTT

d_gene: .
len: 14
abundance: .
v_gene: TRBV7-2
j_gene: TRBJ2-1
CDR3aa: CASRPPSSYNEQFF
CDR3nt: TGTGCCAGCAGACCCCCCAGCTCCTACAATGAGCAGTTCTTC

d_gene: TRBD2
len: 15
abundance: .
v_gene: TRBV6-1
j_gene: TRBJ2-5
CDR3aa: CASSVGRGGRETQYF
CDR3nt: TGTGCCAGCAGTGTGGGGCGGGGGGGCCGAGAGACCCAGTACTTC

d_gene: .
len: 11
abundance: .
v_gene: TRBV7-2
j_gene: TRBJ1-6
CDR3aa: CASSLAGPLHF
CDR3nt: TGTGCCAGCAGCTTAGCGGGTCCCCTCCACTTT

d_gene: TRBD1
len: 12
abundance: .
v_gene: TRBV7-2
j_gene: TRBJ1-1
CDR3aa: CASSLDWTGSFF
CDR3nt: TGTGCCAGCAGCTTAGATTGGACAGGGAGCTTCTTT

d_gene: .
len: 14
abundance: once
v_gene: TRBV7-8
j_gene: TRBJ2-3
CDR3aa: CASSSGLNTDTQYF
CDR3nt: TGTGCCAGCAGCTCGGGACTTAACACAGATACGCAGTATTTT

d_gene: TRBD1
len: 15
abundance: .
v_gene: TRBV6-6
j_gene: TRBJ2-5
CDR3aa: CASSLGQGKKETQYF
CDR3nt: TGTGCCAGCAGTTTAGGACAGGGGAAAAAAGAGACCCAGTACTTC

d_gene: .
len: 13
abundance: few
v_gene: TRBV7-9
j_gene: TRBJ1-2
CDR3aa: CASSLGQINGYTF
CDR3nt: TGTGCCAGCAGCTTAGGACAAATTAATGGCTACACCTTC

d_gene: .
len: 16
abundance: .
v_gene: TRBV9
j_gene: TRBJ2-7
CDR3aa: CASSVGVGEAPYEQYF
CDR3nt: TGTGCCAGCAGCGTAGGGGTGGGAGAGGCTCCGTACGAGCAGTACTTC

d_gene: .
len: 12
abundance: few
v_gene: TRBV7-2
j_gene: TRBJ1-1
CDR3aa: CASSPRQLRAFF
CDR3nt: TGTGCCAGCAGCCCCAGACAGTTGAGAGCTTTCTTT

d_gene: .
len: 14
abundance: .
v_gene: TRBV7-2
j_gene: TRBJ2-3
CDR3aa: CASSLDIKRDTQYF
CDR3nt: TGTGCCAGCAGCTTAGACATAAAGCGAGATACGCAGTATTTT

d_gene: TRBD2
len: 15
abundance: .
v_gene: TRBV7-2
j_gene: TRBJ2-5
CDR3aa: CASSRTSGSGETQYF
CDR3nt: TGTGCCAGCAGCCGCACTAGCGGGAGTGGTGAGACCCAGTACTTC

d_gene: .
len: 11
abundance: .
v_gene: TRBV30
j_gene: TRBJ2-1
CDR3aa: CACSINNEQFF
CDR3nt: TGTGCCTGCAGTATTAACAATGAGCAGTTCTTC

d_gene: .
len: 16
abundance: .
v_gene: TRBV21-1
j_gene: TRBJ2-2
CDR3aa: CASSKADRAGTGELFF
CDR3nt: TGTGCCAGCAGCAAAGCGGACAGGGCGGGCACCGGGGAGCTGTTTTTT

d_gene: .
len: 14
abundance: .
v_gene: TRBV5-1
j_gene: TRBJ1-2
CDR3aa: CASSLAVGGGGYTF
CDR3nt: TGCGCCAGCAGCTTGGCCGTAGGAGGGGGTGGCTACACCTTC